This entry describes one TCR beta chain. Its antigen is not identified. TCRdb fed the 5' RACE reads into MiXCR, producing one record per CDR3 protein. The table includes about 130,000 distinct CDR3 sequences, roughly 6% detected once. The CDR3 loop spans 16 amino acids. V was clipped by 5 bases and J by 15 bases; unmatched bases: 15. Germline CDR1 MNHEY, CDR2 SVGEGT. This entry belongs to a study of T-cell memory formation after mild COVID-19. Study-level information: Largely, the TCR clusters proved donor specific. Notes on the study in general: CM and EM subsets held most contracting CD4+ clones; EMRA held CD8+ ones. Clones contracting day 15 to 85 were balanced CD4/CD8; later expanders leaned CD4+. Researchers found some responding clones in pre-infection memory, a sign that cross-reactive memory joined.

This clonotype originated in an adult woman who had mild COVID-19 (a few samples of this study predate the infection). Cell type and time point are not known. The sample comprised PBMCs or a T cell subset sorted from them (not recorded which). The chain couples TRBV6-2 or TRBV6-3 to TRBJ2-1; 14 nucleotides agree with TRBD2. The CDR3 sequence: CASSVPGLAGVPYGFF. The CDR3 coding sequence is TGTGCCAGCAGTGTACCGGGACTAGCGGGAGTCCCTTATGGGTTCTTC.